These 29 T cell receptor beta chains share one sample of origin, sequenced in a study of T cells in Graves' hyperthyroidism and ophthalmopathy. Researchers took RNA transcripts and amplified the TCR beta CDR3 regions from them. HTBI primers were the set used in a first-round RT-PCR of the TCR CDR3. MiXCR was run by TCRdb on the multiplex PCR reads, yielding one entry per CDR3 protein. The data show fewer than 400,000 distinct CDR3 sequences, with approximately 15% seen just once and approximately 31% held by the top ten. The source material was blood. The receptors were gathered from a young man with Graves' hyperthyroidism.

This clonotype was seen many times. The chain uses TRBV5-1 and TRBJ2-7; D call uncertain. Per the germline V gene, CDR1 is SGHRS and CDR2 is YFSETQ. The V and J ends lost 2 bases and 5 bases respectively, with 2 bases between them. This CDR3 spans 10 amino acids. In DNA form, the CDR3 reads TGCGCCAGCAGCTTCCACGAGCAGTACTTC. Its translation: CASSFHEQYF.

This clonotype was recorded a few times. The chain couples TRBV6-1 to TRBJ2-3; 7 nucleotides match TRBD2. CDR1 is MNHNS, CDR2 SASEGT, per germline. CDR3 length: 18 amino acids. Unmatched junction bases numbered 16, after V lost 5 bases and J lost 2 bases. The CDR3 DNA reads TGTGCCAGCAGTTACCTCGGGGGAGTAGCGGGTAACACAGATACGCAGTATTTT. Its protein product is CASSYLGGVAGNTDTQYF.

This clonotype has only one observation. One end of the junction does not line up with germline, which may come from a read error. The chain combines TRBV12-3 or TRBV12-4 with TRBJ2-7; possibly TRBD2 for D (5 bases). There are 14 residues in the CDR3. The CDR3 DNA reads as TGTGCCAGCAGTTTAAACCAGGAGGCCTACGCGCAGTACTTC. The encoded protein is CASSLNQEAYAQYF.

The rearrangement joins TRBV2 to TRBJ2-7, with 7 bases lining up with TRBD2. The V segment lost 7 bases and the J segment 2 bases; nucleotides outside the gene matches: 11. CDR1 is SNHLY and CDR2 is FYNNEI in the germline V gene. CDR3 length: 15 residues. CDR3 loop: CASIPGGSFAYEQYF. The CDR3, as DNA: TGTGCCAGCATTCCGGGAGGCTCTTTTGCCTACGAGCAGTACTTC.

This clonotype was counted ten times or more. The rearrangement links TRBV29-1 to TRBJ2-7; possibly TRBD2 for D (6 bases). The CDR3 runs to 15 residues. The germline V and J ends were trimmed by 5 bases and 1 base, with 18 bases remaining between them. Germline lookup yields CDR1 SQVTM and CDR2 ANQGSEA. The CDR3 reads CSVNHTGTLSYEQYF. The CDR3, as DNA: TGCAGCGTTAACCACACCGGGACTTTGTCCTACGAGCAGTACTTC.

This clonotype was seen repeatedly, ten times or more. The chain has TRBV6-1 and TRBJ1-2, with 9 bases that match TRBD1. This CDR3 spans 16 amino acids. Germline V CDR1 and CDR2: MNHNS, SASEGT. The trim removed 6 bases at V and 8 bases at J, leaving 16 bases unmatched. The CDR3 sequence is CASRPQPGQGVRGYTF. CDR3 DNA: TGTGCCAGCAGGCCCCAACCGGGACAGGGTGTCCGCGGCTACACCTTC.

CDR3 residues: CAISEQGNGYTF. In DNA form, the CDR3 reads TGTGCCATCAGTGAGCAGGGCAATGGCTACACCTTC. The chain recombines TRBV10-3 with TRBJ1-2, with a possible D match to TRBD1 (5 bases). The germline gives CDR1 ENHRY, CDR2 SYGVKD. The CDR3 runs 12 residues. Trimming cost V 2 bases and J 6 bases, with 7 bases left between them.

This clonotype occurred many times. The CDR3 loop is CASRGRAGTDTQYF. CDR3 coding DNA: TGCGCCAGCAGGGGGAGAGCTGGCACAGATACGCAGTATTTT. This chain joins TRBV5-1 and TRBJ2-3, with D perhaps TRBD2 (5 bases). V was shortened by 5 bases and J by 1 base, with 11 bases between the two germline ends. CDR1 SGHRS and CDR2 YFSETQ come from the germline V gene. CDR3 size: 14 residues. The entire variable domain, with the rest obtained from reference TRBV5-1 and TRBJ2-3, is as follows: KAGVTQTPRYLIKTRGQQVTLSCSPISGHRSVSWYQQTPGQGLQFLFEYFSETQRNKGNFPGRFSGRQFSNSRSEMNVSTLELGDSALYLCASRGRAGTDTQYFGPGTRLTVL.

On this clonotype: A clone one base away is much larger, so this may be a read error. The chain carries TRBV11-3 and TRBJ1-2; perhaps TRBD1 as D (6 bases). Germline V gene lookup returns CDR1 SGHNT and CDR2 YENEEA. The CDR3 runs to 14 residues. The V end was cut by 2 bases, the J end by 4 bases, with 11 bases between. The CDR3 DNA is TGTGCCAGCAGCTTAAGGGGGGGGACCTATGGCTACACCTTC. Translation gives CASSLRGGTYGYTF. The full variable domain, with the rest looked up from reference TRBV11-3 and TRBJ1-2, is EAGVVQSPRYKIIEKKQPVAFWCNPISGHNTLYWYLQNLGQGPELLIRYENEEAVDDSQLPKDRFSAERLKGVDSTLKIQPAELGDSAVYLCASSLRGGTYGYTFGSGTRLTVV.

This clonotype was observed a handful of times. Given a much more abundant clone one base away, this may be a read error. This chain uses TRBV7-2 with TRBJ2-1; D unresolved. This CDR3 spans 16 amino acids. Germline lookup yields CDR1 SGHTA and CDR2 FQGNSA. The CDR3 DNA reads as TGTGCCAGCAGCCCTTTCCCCGGAAGCTCCTACAATGAGCAGTCCTTC. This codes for CASSPFPGSSYNEQSF.

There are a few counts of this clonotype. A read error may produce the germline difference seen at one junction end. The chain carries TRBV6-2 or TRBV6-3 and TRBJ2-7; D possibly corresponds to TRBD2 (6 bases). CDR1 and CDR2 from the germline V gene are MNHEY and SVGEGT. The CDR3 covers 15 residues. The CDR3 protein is CAGSIAASAAYEQYF. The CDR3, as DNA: TGTGCCGGCAGTATAGCCGCTAGCGCCGCCTACGAGCAGTACTTC.

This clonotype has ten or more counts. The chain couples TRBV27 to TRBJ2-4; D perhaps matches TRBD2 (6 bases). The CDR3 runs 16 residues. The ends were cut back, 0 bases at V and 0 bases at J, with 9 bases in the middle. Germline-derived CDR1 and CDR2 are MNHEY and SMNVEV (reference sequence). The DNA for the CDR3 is TGTGCCAGCAGTTTATCGATGGGGGGAGCCAAAAACATTCAGTACTTC. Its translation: CASSLSMGGAKNIQYF.

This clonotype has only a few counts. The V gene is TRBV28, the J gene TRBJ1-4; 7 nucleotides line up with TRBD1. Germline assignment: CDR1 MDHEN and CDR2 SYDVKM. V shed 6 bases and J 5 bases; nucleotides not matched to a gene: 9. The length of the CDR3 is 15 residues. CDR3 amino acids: CASSTPDRPNEKLFF. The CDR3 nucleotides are TGTGCCAGCAGCACCCCGGACAGGCCGAATGAAAAACTGTTTTTT.

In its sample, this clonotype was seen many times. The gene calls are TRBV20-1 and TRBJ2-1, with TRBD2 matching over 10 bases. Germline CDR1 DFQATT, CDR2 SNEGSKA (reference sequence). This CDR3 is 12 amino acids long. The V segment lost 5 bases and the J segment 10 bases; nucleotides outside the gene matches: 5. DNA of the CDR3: TGCAGTGCTCCTCCAGCGGGAGGGGAGCAGTTCTTC. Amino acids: CSAPPAGGEQFF.

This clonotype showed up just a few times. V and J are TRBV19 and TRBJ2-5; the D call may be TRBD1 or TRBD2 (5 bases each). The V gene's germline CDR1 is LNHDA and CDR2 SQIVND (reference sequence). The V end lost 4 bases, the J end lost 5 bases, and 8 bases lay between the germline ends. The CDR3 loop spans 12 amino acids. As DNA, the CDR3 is TGTGCCAGTAGTACCGGGGCGGAGACCCAGTACTTC. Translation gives CASSTGAETQYF. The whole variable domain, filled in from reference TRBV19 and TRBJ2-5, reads DGGITQSPKYLFRKEGQNVTLSCEQNLNHDAMYWYRQDPGQGLRLIYYSQIVNDFQKGDIAEGYSVSREKKESFPLTVTSAQKNPTAFYLCASSTGAETQYFGPGTRLLVL.

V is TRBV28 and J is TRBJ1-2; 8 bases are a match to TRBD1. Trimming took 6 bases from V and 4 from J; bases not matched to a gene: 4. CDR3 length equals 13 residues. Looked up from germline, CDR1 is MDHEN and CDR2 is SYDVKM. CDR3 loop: CASRGQDLYGYTF. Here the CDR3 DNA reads TGTGCCAGCAGGGGACAGGATCTCTATGGCTACACCTTC.

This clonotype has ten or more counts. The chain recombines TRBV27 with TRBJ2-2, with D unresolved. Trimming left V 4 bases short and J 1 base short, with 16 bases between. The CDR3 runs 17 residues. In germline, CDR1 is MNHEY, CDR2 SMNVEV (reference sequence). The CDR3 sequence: CASSSPSEPRNTGELFF. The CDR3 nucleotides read TGTGCCAGCAGTTCCCCTAGTGAACCGAGGAACACCGGGGAGCTGTTTTTT.

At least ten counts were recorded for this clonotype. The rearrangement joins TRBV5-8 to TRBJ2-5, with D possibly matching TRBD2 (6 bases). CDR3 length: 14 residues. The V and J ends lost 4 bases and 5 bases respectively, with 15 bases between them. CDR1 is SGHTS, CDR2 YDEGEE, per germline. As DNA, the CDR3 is TGTGCCAGCAGCCTCGGGGGAGGCCGGGAGACCCAGTACTTC. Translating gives CASSLGGGRETQYF.

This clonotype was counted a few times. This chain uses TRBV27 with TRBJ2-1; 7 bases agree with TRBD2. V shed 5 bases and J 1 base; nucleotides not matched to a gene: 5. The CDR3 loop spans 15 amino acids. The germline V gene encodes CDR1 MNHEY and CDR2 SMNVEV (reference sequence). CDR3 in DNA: TGTGCCAGCAGTCCTAGCGGTCTATCCTACAATGAGCAGTTCTTC. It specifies CASSPSGLSYNEQFF.

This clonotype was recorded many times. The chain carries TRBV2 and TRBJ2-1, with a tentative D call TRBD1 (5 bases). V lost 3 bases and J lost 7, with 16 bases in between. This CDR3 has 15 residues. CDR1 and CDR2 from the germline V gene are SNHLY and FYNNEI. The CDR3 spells CASSDEGDDLNEQFF. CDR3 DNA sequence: TGTGCCAGCAGTGACGAAGGGGATGACTTAAATGAGCAGTTCTTC.

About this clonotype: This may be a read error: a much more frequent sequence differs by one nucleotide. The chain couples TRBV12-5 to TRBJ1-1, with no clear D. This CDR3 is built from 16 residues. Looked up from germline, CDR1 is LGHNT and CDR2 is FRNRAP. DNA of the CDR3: TGTGCTAGTGGTTTGCCCCTACGGGGATTGAACACTGAAGCTTACTTT. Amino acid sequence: CASGLPLRGLNTEAYF.

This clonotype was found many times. The CDR3 reads CSAKTGGEGRPQHF. The CDR3 DNA reads TGCAGTGCTAAGACAGGGGGCGAGGGACGGCCCCAGCATTTT. V gene TRBV20-1 combines with J gene TRBJ1-5, with 10 bases aligning to TRBD1. V shed 4 bases, J shed 9 bases, and the junction held 9 bases outside the gene matches. The germline gives CDR1 DFQATT, CDR2 SNEGSKA (reference sequence). The CDR3 is 14 amino acids.

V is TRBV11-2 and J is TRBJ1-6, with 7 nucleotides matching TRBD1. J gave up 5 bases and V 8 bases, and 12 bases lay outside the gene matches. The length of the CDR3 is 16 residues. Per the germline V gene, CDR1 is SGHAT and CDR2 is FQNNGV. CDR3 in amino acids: CASESLRTGDNSPLHF. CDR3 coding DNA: TGTGCCAGCGAAAGCTTACGGACAGGCGATAATTCACCCCTCCACTTT.

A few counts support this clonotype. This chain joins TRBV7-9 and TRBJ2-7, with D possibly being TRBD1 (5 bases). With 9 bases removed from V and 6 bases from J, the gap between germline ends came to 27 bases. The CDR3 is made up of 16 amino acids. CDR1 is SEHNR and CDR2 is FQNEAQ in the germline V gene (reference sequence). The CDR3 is CARTQAGGQGESEQYF. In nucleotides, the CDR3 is TGTGCCAGGACCCAAGCCGGCGGCCAGGGTGAATCCGAGCAGTACTTC. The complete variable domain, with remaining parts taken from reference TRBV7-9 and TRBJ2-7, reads DTGVSQNPRHKITKRGQNVTFRCDPISEHNRLYWYRQTLGQGPEFLTYFQNEAQLEKSRLLSDRFSAERPKGSFSTLEIQRTEQGDSAMYLCARTQAGGQGESEQYFGPGTRLTVT.

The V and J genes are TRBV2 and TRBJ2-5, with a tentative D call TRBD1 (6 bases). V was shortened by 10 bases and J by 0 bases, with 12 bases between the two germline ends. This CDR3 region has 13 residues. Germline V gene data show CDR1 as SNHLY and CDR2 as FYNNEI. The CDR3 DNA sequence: TGTGCCAACAGGGACGGCTACCAAGAGACCCAGTACTTC. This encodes CANRDGYQETQYF.

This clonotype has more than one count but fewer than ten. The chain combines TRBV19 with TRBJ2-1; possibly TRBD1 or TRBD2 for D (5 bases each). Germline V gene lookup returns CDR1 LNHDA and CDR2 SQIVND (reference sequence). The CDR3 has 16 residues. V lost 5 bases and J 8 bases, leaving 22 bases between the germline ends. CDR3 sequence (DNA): TGTGCCAGTAGTCGTCAGCGCGTGGGACGACCGGATGAGCAGTTCTTC. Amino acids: CASSRQRVGRPDEQFF.

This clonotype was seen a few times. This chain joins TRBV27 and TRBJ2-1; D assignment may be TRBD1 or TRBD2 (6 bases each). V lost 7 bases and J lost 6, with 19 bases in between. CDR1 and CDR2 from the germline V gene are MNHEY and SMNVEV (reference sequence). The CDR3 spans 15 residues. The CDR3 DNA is TGTGCCAGCACCCCTAGGGGGGCCGACCTCAATGAGCAGTTCTTC. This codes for CASTPRGADLNEQFF.

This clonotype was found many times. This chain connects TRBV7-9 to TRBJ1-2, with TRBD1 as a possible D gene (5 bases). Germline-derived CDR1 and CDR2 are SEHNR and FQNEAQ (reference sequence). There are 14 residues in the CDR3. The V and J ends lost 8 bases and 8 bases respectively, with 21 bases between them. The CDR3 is CASGEGQGLGGYTF. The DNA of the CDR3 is TGTGCCAGCGGAGAGGGGCAGGGTCTCGGAGGCTACACCTTC.

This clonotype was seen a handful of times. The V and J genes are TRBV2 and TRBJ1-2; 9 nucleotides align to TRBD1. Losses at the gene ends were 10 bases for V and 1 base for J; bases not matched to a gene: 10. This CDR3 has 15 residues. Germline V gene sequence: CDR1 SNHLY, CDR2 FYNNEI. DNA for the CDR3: TGTGCCACCAAAAGAGGGACAGGGAGTAACTATGGCTACACCTTC. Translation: CATKRGTGSNYGYTF. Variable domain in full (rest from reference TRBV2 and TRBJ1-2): EPEVTQTPSHQVTQMGQEVILRCVPISNHLYFYWYRQILGQKVEFLVSFYNNEISEKSEIFDDQFSVERPDGSNFTLKIRSTKLEDSAMYFCATKRGTGSNYGYTFGSGTRLTVV.